Following are 23 T cell receptor beta chains from one sample sequenced in a study of blood T cell repertoires in COVID-19. The method was immunoSEQ multiplex PCR; TCRdb's version includes in-frame clones alone and lacks a portion of them. The sample yields 85,000 to 95,000 clones, approximately 88% seen once. What was sequenced was peripheral blood. The receptors were sampled from a man in his sixties with COVID-19, enrolled during active disease.

The chain carries TRBV25-1 and TRBJ2-5; maybe TRBD2 (5 bases). Trimming removed 1 base at V and 1 base at J, with 10 bases between. Per germline, CDR1 MGHDK and CDR2 SYGVNS. This CDR3 has 15 residues. The CDR3 reads CASSEFEGSQETQYF. CDR3 coding DNA: TGTGCCAGCAGTGAATTTGAGGGCAGCCAAGAGACCCAGTACTTC.

The V call is TRBV9, the J call TRBJ1-5; the match to TRBD1 covers 9 bases. This CDR3 is built from 14 residues. From germline, CDR1 is SGDLS and CDR2 YYNGEE. J was trimmed by 0 bases and V by 6 bases; bases with no gene match: 1. Here the CDR3 DNA reads TGTGCCAGCACGACAGGGGGTAGCAATCAGCCCCAGCATTTT. Encoded protein: CASTTGGSNQPQHF.

This sequence joins TRBV3-1 (or the pseudogene TRBV3-2) and TRBJ1-3; possible D gene TRBD1, 6 bases. The CDR3 runs to 14 residues. V gave up 4 bases and J gave up 5 bases, with 12 bases separating them. Germline CDR1 reads LGHDT; CDR2 reads YNNKEL (reference sequence). CDR3 sequence: CASSPAQGRNTIYF. The CDR3 DNA follows: TGTGCCAGCAGCCCTGCACAGGGAAGAAACACCATATATTTT.

This clone was counted a single time. The chain has TRBV11-3 and TRBJ2-7; D is perhaps TRBD2 (5 bases). The ends were cut back, 3 bases at V and 4 bases at J, with 7 bases in the middle. The germline gives CDR1 SGHNT, CDR2 YENEEA. The CDR3 loop spans 12 amino acids. Written as DNA, the CDR3 is TGTGCCAGCAGCTTGAGGGTTTACGAGCAGTACTTC. The encoded protein is CASSLRVYEQYF.

The chain employs TRBV4-3 and TRBJ1-3; D is perhaps TRBD1 (5 bases). Trimming took 1 base from V and 2 from J, leaving 21 bases between them. The CDR3 loop spans 19 amino acids. Germline lookup yields CDR1 LGHNA and CDR2 YSLEER. In DNA, the CDR3 is TGCGCCAGCAGCCAAGCCCATCCAAGGGGCGTTAGTCCTGGAAACACCATATATTTT. Translation gives CASSQAHPRGVSPGNTIYF.

The chain joins TRBV15 to TRBJ2-6, with D hard to call. The CDR3 sequence is 15 residues long. CDR1 is LNHNV, CDR2 YYDKDF, per germline (reference sequence). V was clipped by 3 bases and J by 0 bases, with 6 bases between them. The CDR3 DNA follows: TGTGCCACCAGCAGGGAGAGCTCTGGGGCCAACGTCCTGACTTTC. Translation: CATSRESSGANVLTF.

This sequence joins TRBV27 and TRBJ1-2, with TRBD1 matching 11 bases. CDR1 is MNHEY, CDR2 SMNVEV, per germline (reference sequence). The junction had 8 bases not matched to a gene; V was cut back by 4 bases and J by 4 bases. CDR3 length equals 16 residues. The CDR3 sequence: CASSSGGQGAIYGYTF. CDR3 in DNA: TGTGCCAGCAGTTCGGGCGGACAGGGGGCGATCTATGGCTACACCTTC.

The chain combines TRBV7-9 with TRBJ2-1; 8 bases are a match to TRBD2. Trimming cost V 4 bases and J 0 bases; bases outside gene matches: 8. This CDR3 is 17 amino acids long. Germline V gives CDR1 SEHNR, CDR2 FQNEAQ (reference sequence). The CDR3 spells CASSSPRLANSYNEQFF. As DNA, the CDR3 is TGTGCCAGCAGCTCCCCCCGACTAGCGAACTCCTACAATGAGCAGTTCTTC.

The V gene is TRBV10-1, the J gene TRBJ2-3; 8 nucleotides align to TRBD2. J gave up 0 bases and V 6 bases, and 2 bases lay outside the gene matches. The V gene's germline CDR1 is WNHNN and CDR2 SYGVQD (reference sequence). This CDR3 is 14 amino acids long. The CDR3 spells CASSPSGSTDTQYF. For the CDR3, the DNA is TGCGCCAGCAGCCCTAGCGGGAGCACAGATACGCAGTATTTT.

This rearrangement joins TRBV30 to TRBJ2-6, with TRBD1 matching 8 bases. Unmatched junction bases numbered 2, after V lost 5 bases and J lost 2 bases. The germline CDR1 and CDR2 sequences are GTSNPN and SVGIG (reference sequence). This CDR3 has 14 residues. DNA of the CDR3: TGTGCCTGGGAGACAGGGGCTGGGGCCAACGTCCTGACTTTC. It yields the protein CAWETGAGANVLTF.

CDR3 sequence reads: CASSLDWQNTEAFF. CDR3 DNA: TGTGCCAGCAGCTTAGATTGGCAGAACACTGAAGCTTTCTTT. V and J are TRBV7-2 and TRBJ1-1; D is undetermined. This CDR3 has 14 residues. Germline CDR1 SGHTA, CDR2 FQGNSA. V gave up 1 base and J gave up 1 base, with 7 bases separating them.

This chain joins TRBV10-3 and TRBJ2-1, with TRBD2 as a possible D gene (6 bases). CDR3 length: 16 amino acids. V was cut by 9 bases and J by 1 base, with 19 bases left in between. The germline CDR1 and CDR2 sequences are ENHRY and SYGVKD. This chain's CDR3 is CAILGGGGESYNEQFF. CDR3 in DNA: TGTGCCATACTGGGAGGTGGCGGGGAGTCCTACAATGAGCAGTTCTTC.

The rearrangement uses TRBV5-1 and TRBJ1-2; the D gene is possibly TRBD1 (5 bases). Germline values: CDR1 SGHRS, CDR2 YFSETQ. With 3 bases removed from V and 6 bases from J, the gap between germline ends came to 9 bases. CDR3 length: 12 amino acids. The CDR3, as DNA: TGCGCCAGCAGCTGGTCCAGGGATGGCTACACCTTC. Protein: CASSWSRDGYTF.

The chain recombines TRBV19 with TRBJ1-4; D is uncertain. The CDR3 totals 14 residues. V was cut by 5 bases and J by 15 bases, with 22 bases left in between. CDR1 LNHDA and CDR2 SQIVND come from the germline V gene (reference sequence). The CDR3 loop reads CASSAGDSGKKVFF. The CDR3 DNA sequence: TGTGCCAGTAGTGCGGGAGACTCTGGAAAAAAGGTGTTTTTT.

The chain joins TRBV20-1 to TRBJ2-1, with D tentatively TRBD2 (5 bases). Germline lookup yields CDR1 DFQATT and CDR2 SNEGSKA (reference sequence). With 1 base removed from V and 9 bases from J, the gap between germline ends came to 7 bases. This CDR3 has 11 residues. The CDR3 DNA reads as TGCAGTGCTAGAGGCGGAGGTGAGCAGTTCTTC. Translating it yields CSARGGGEQFF.

This clone turned up a few times. The V call is TRBV18, the J call TRBJ2-7; 9 nucleotides agree with TRBD2. The CDR3 contains 16 residues. Germline trimming cut 5 bases from V and 3 bases from J; bases unmatched to any gene: 11. CDR1 is KGHSH, CDR2 LQKENI, per germline. The DNA of the CDR3 is TGTGCCAGCTCATGGATTAGCGGGAGAGAGGGCTACGAGCAGTACTTC. Translating it yields CASSWISGREGYEQYF.

This chain links TRBV6-2 or TRBV6-3 with TRBJ1-2, with a weak D call TRBD1 (5 bases). The germline CDR1 and CDR2 sequences are MNHEY and SVGEGT. With 2 bases removed from V and 3 bases from J, the gap between germline ends came to 7 bases. The CDR3 length is 13 residues. CDR3 bases: TGTGCCAGCAGTTACGGAGGGGACTATGGCTACACCTTC. It specifies CASSYGGDYGYTF.

V is TRBV12-5 and J is TRBJ2-2, with 9 bases fitting TRBD2. The length of the CDR3 is 20 residues. The V and J ends lost 1 base and 6 bases, in that order; junction bases with no gene match: 18. CDR1 and CDR2 from the germline V gene are LGHNT and FRNRAP. In DNA, the CDR3 is TGTGCTAGTGGTTTGGATGCGTCTAGCGGGGCTCCCATGGGGTCCGGGGAGCTGTTTTTT. Encoded protein: CASGLDASSGAPMGSGELFF. Combining the CDR3 with reference TRBV12-5 and TRBJ2-2 gives the whole variable domain DARVTQTPRHKVTEMGQEVTMRCQPILGHNTVFWYRQTMMQGLELLAYFRNRAPLDDSGMPKDRFSAEMPDATLATLKIQPSEPRDSAVYFCASGLDASSGAPMGSGELFFGEGSRLTVL.

This chain uses TRBV6-2 or TRBV6-3 with TRBJ2-2; tentatively, D is TRBD1 (6 bases). CDR1 is MNHEY, CDR2 SVGEGT, per germline. Trimming cost V 2 bases and J 3 bases, with 16 bases left between them. The CDR3 extends over 17 amino acids. The CDR3 region is CASSYGGRGFDTGELFF. CDR3 in DNA: TGTGCCAGCAGTTACGGTGGCAGGGGATTTGACACCGGGGAGCTGTTTTTT.

The chain combines TRBV7-9 with TRBJ1-2, with D possibly being TRBD1 (6 bases). In germline, CDR1 is SEHNR, CDR2 FQNEAQ (reference sequence). Deletions cut 1 base from V and 8 bases from J, with 23 bases between. The CDR3 has 17 amino acids. In nucleotides, the CDR3 is TGTGCCAGCAGCTTAGTGACAGGCTTTACCACCGTTGGGGGCTACACCTTC. It specifies CASSLVTGFTTVGGYTF.

This clone was counted a single time. This rearrangement joins TRBV20-1 to TRBJ2-2; D is perhaps TRBD2 (5 bases). The germline gives CDR1 DFQATT, CDR2 SNEGSKA (reference sequence). CDR3 size: 11 residues. Trimming removed 6 bases at V and 6 bases at J, with 8 bases between. CDR3 nucleotides: TGCAGTGCCCGGCGGGCCGGGGAGCTGTTTTTT. Protein product: CSARRAGELFF.

This clone was observed a few times. This chain uses TRBV28 with TRBJ1-5, with D unresolved. The CDR3 has 12 amino acids. Trimming took off 7 bases at V and 0 bases at J, with 4 bases between the two ends. Germline CDR1 reads MDHEN; CDR2 reads SYDVKM. Here the CDR3 DNA reads TGTGCCAGCACCTCTAGCAATCAGCCCCAGCATTTT. As protein: CASTSSNQPQHF.

This chain links TRBV2 with TRBJ1-5; D is undetermined. The CDR3 runs 12 residues. Looked up from germline, CDR1 is SNHLY and CDR2 is FYNNEI. Trimming took off 4 bases at V and 7 bases at J, with 8 bases between the two ends. CDR3 nucleotide sequence: TGTGCCAGCAGTGGGGAGAGACAGCCCCAGCATTTT. Translating it yields CASSGERQPQHF.